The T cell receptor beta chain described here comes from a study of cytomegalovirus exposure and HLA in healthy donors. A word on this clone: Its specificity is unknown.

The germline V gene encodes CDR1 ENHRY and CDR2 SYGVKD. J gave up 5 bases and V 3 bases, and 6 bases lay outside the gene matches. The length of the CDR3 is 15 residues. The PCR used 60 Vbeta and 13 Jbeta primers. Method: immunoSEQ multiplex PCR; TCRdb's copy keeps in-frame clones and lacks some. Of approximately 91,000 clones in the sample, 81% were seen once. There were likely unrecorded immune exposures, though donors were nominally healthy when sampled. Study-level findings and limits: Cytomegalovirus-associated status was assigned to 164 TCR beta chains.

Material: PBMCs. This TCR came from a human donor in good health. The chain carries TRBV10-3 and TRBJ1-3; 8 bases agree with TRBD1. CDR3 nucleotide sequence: TGTGCCATCAGTGATCAGGGGGCAGGGAGAAACACCATATATTTT. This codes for CAISDQGAGRNTIYF.